These 11 T cell receptor beta chains share one sample of origin, sequenced in a study of blood T cell repertoires in COVID-19. Clones were sequenced by immunoSEQ multiplex PCR, and TCRdb holds only the in-frame ones, with some missing. Among around 140,000 clones listed, approximately 87% were seen once. Sequenced material: PBMCs or T cells enriched from blood (not recorded which). The receptors derive from a man in his fifties or sixties who had recovered from COVID-19.

The CDR3 nucleotides read TGTGCCAGCAGCCCGAGACAAGGGGAAGGCGATCAGCCCCAGCATTTT. Protein sequence: CASSPRQGEGDQPQHF. The genes are TRBV7-8 and TRBJ1-5, with a tentative D call TRBD1 (5 bases). The ends were cut back, 5 bases at V and 5 bases at J, with 19 bases in the middle. This CDR3 has 16 amino acids. Germline loops: CDR1 SGHVS, CDR2 FQNEAQ.

The gene calls are TRBV30 and TRBJ1-3; a weak D match, TRBD1 (5 bases). The CDR3 loop spans 13 amino acids. CDR1 and CDR2 from the germline V gene are GTSNPN and SVGIG (reference sequence). V was trimmed by 6 bases and J by 3 bases, leaving 12 bases between them. This CDR3 is CACQGSHGNTIYF. CDR3 bases: TGTGCCTGTCAGGGTAGTCATGGAAACACCATATATTTT.

This clone appeared once. V and J are TRBV19 and TRBJ1-1, with a weak D call TRBD1 (5 bases). The CDR3 is 14 residues long. The germline V gene has CDR1 LNHDA and CDR2 SQIVND (reference sequence). V lost 5 bases, J lost 1 base, and 11 bases lay in between. The CDR3 bases are TGTGCCAGTAGTCCTTGGACACAGAACACTGAAGCTTTCTTT. Amino acids: CASSPWTQNTEAFF.

The CDR3 region is CASGWSTGYEQYF. The DNA of the CDR3 is TGTGCCAGCGGCTGGAGCACTGGCTACGAGCAGTACTTC. The chain is built from TRBV27 and TRBJ2-7; D gene ambiguous. With 8 bases removed from V and 3 bases from J, the gap between germline ends came to 14 bases. This CDR3 contains 13 residues. Germline values: CDR1 MNHEY, CDR2 SMNVEV (reference sequence).

The chain combines TRBV19 with TRBJ2-7; 12 positions match TRBD2. Germline CDR1 and CDR2: LNHDA and SQIVND (reference sequence). V trimming: 4 bases; J trimming: 3 bases; junction bases outside the gene matches: 4. The length of the CDR3 is 15 residues. As DNA, the CDR3 is TGTGCCAGTAGTAGGGTGACTAGCGGGGGCTACGAGCAGTACTTC. It specifies CASSRVTSGGYEQYF.

J is TRBJ2-2 and V is TRBV6-5, with TRBD2 identical over 7 bases. Germline CDR1 is MNHEY and CDR2 is SVGAGI. V trimming: 2 bases; J trimming: 5 bases; junction bases outside the gene matches: 5. CDR3 size: 15 residues. The CDR3 sequence is CASSYPGRATGELFF. As DNA, the CDR3 is TGTGCCAGCAGTTACCCGGGGAGGGCTACCGGGGAGCTGTTTTTT.

The rearrangement links TRBV24-1 to TRBJ1-5, with D possibly being TRBD1 (5 bases). Germline V gives CDR1 KGHDR, CDR2 SFDVKD. Trimming cost V 2 bases and J 2 bases, with 18 bases left between them. The CDR3 runs to 18 residues. The CDR3 nucleotides read TGTGCCACCAGTGATTCGCTCCAGGGATCTAGAGGCAATCAGCCCCAGCATTTT. Residues: CATSDSLQGSRGNQPQHF.

This chain joins TRBV27 and TRBJ2-7, with 9 bases matching TRBD1. CDR1 is MNHEY and CDR2 is SMNVEV in the germline V gene (reference sequence). The J segment lost 3 bases and the V segment lost 3 bases, leaving 15 bases of the junction unmatched. CDR3 size: 18 residues. In DNA, the CDR3 is TGTGCCAGCAGTTTCAGAGGCCCGGGACAGGGTGTAGGCTACGAGCAGTACTTC. Its protein product is CASSFRGPGQGVGYEQYF.

The chain employs TRBV30 and TRBJ2-5; TRBD2 matches 9 bases. Germline CDR1 is GTSNPN and CDR2 is SVGIG (reference sequence). The CDR3 loop spans 13 amino acids. Trimming cost V 5 bases and J 5 bases; bases outside gene matches: 6. The CDR3 DNA is TGTGCCTGGGAGATAGCGGGAGCGGAGACCCAGTACTTC. Translation: CAWEIAGAETQYF.

Note on this clone: The sample carries other DNA sequences with the same CDR3. This chain connects TRBV28 to TRBJ1-5, with a possible D match to TRBD1 (6 bases). Trimming removed 2 bases from V and 1 base from J, with 9 bases in between. CDR3 size: 15 residues. Germline CDR1 MDHEN, CDR2 SYDVKM. The CDR3 DNA reads as TGTGCCAGCAGTTTAGGGGGCACGAGCAATCAGCCCCAGCATTTT. Translating gives CASSLGGTSNQPQHF.

The J gene is TRBJ1-1, the V gene TRBV11-2; TRBD1 is a possible D gene (6 bases). V gave up 4 bases and J gave up 5 bases, with 11 bases separating them. CDR3 length: 13 amino acids. The germline V gene encodes CDR1 SGHAT and CDR2 FQNNGV. The CDR3 loop is CASSSQGSTEAFF. The CDR3 coding sequence is TGTGCCAGCAGCTCACAGGGATCAACTGAAGCTTTCTTT.